Listed here is a single T cell receptor beta chain. This table comes from immunoSEQ multiplex PCR, and its TCRdb copy is limited to in-frame clones, with some not included. The sample comprises around 270,000 clones, 80% to 90% of which are singletons, and 3.5% to 4.5% rests with the top ten. Cohorts were assigned according to the clinical history that participants reported. The data stem from a study of blood T cell repertoires in COVID-19. This CDR3 is built from 17 residues. With 5 bases clipped from V and 0 bases from J, the junction kept 7 bases outside the gene matches. CDR1 is SGHAT, CDR2 FQNNGV, per germline.

Material: PBMCs or T cells enriched from blood (not recorded which). This sequence joins TRBV11-2 and TRBJ2-4; the match to TRBD2 covers 10 bases. The source is a woman in her twenties or thirties who had recovered from COVID-19. For the CDR3, the DNA is TGTGCCAGCAGCCCACTAGCGGGACCACTAGCCAAAAACATTCAGTACTTC. Amino acids: CASSPLAGPLAKNIQYF.